This T cell receptor beta chain originates from a study of blood T cell repertoires in COVID-19. TCRdb keeps only in-frame clones here, not all; method: immunoSEQ multiplex PCR. The data show under 100,000 clones, 90% seen once. Germline values: CDR1 LGHDT, CDR2 YNNKEL (reference sequence). This CDR3 is built from 16 residues. Trimming shortened V by 5 bases and J by 2 bases, and 18 bases separated the two germline ends. The sequence derives from a man aged 50 to 60 with acute or convalescent COVID-19. Sequencing input: peripheral blood. The rearrangement uses TRBV3-1 (or the pseudogene TRBV3-2) and TRBJ1-2; D not resolved. The CDR3 DNA reads TGTGCCAGCAGCTCCGGATCCGGGATTACGAACTATGGCTACACCTTC. It translates to CASSSGSGITNYGYTF.